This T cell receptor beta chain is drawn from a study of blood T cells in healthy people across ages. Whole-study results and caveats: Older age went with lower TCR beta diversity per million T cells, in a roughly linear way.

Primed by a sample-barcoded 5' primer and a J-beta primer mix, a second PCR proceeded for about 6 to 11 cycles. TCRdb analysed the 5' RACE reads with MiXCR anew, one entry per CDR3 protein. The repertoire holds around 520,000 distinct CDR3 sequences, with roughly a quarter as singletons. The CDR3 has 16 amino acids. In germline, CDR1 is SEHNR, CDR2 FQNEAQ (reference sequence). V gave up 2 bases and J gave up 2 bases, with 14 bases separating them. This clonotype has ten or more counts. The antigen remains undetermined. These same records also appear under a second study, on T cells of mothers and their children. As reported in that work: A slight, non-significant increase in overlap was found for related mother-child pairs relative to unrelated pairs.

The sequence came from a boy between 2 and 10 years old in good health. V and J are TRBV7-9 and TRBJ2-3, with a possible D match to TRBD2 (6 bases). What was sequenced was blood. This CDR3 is CASSLRLASFTDTQYF. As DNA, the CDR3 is TGTGCCAGCAGCTTAAGGCTAGCGAGCTTCACAGATACGCAGTATTTT.